What follows are 30 T cell receptor beta chains derived from one specimen sequenced in a study of T cell responses to AZD1222 COVID-19 vaccine. Generated by immunoSEQ multiplex PCR, the TCRdb table keeps only in-frame clones and is missing some. The sample shows some 160,000 clones, 85% to 95% of them seen only once. Sequencing was performed on peripheral blood, taken on day 0 of AZD1222 vaccination. The receptors were gathered from an adult in good health.

The chain joins TRBV9 to TRBJ1-2; D is unclear. CDR3 size: 14 residues. V was cut by 3 bases and J by 6 bases, with 15 bases left in between. CDR1 is SGDLS and CDR2 is YYNGEE in the germline V gene. The chain's CDR3 is CASSAESERDGYTF. CDR3 nucleotide sequence: TGTGCCAGCAGCGCCGAGAGCGAGAGGGATGGCTACACCTTC.

The chain joins TRBV7-9 to TRBJ1-1; D perhaps matches TRBD1 (5 bases). Deletions cut 3 bases from V and 3 bases from J, with 8 bases between. Germline values: CDR1 SEHNR, CDR2 FQNEAQ (reference sequence). This CDR3 contains 13 residues. The DNA for the CDR3 is TGTGCCAGCAGCTTCGGCAGGGACACTGAAGCTTTCTTT. This encodes CASSFGRDTEAFF.

The genes are TRBV6-6 and TRBJ1-5; a possible D gene is TRBD1 (5 bases). The CDR3 has 15 residues. Germline V gene lookup returns CDR1 MNHNY and CDR2 SVGAGI (reference sequence). In DNA form, the CDR3 reads TGTTCCTCGGGAGACAGCCCCTATAGCAATCAGCCCCAGCATTTT. Translation: CSSGDSPYSNQPQHF.

The rearrangement uses TRBV28 and TRBJ1-3; D is uncertain. Trimming shortened V by 5 bases and J by 0 bases, and 5 bases separated the two germline ends. The germline gives CDR1 MDHEN, CDR2 SYDVKM. The CDR3 extends over 13 amino acids. CDR3 sequence (DNA): TGTGCCAGCAGTCTGGGCTCTGGAAACACCATATATTTT. Amino acids: CASSLGSGNTIYF.

The rearrangement links TRBV30 to TRBJ1-5; D perhaps matches TRBD1 (5 bases). Trimming pared 0 bases from V and 4 bases from J, leaving 7 bases between. Per the germline V gene, CDR1 is GTSNPN and CDR2 is SVGIG (reference sequence). This CDR3 is 13 amino acids long. The CDR3 sequence is CAWSVRGNQPQHF. CDR3 nucleotide sequence: TGTGCCTGGAGTGTACGGGGGAATCAGCCCCAGCATTTT.

The chain carries TRBV5-1 and TRBJ1-2, with TRBD1 as a possible D gene (6 bases). Trimming pared 4 bases from V and 3 bases from J, leaving 13 bases between. CDR3 length: 14 residues. The V gene's germline CDR1 is SGHRS and CDR2 YFSETQ. DNA for the CDR3: TGCGCCAGCAGCGGTCGGGACACATACTATGGCTACACCTTC. It is translated as CASSGRDTYYGYTF.

The chain couples TRBV4-3 to TRBJ1-2, with D possibly TRBD1 on 5 matching bases. This CDR3 is built from 15 residues. Germline V gene sequence: CDR1 LGHNA, CDR2 YSLEER. The V end lost 1 base, the J end lost 7 bases, and 16 bases lay between the germline ends. The CDR3 DNA reads TGCGCCAGCAGCCAAGGCTTCGGGGGAGACGGTGGCTACACCTTC. Translation: CASSQGFGGDGGYTF.

The CDR3 bases are TGTGCCAGCAGCCGGACAGGGCTTGATGAGCAGTTCTTC. Residues: CASSRTGLDEQFF. The V and J genes are TRBV3-1 (or the pseudogene TRBV3-2) and TRBJ2-1; 8 bases agree with TRBD1. Germline CDR1 LGHDT, CDR2 YNNKEL (reference sequence). The CDR3 extends over 13 amino acids. V was clipped by 4 bases and J by 8 bases; unmatched bases: 4.

This chain connects TRBV29-1 to TRBJ2-5; TRBD2 matches at 9 bases. This CDR3 region has 13 residues. Germline CDR1 reads SQVTM; CDR2 reads ANQGSEA. The V gene end was trimmed by 7 bases and the J gene end by 6 bases; junction bases not matched to a gene: 9. The CDR3 sequence: CSAGAGGLKTQYF. The CDR3 DNA reads as TGCAGCGCGGGGGCGGGGGGGCTGAAGACCCAGTACTTC.

This clone appeared once. The chain combines TRBV2 with TRBJ2-7; D may correspond to TRBD1 or TRBD2 (6 bases each). V shed 10 bases and J shed 1 base, with 14 bases lying between them. Germline V gives CDR1 SNHLY, CDR2 FYNNEI. The CDR3 consists of 13 residues. The CDR3 spells CATARGVSYEQYF. CDR3 bases: TGTGCCACCGCGAGGGGGGTGTCCTACGAGCAGTACTTC.

V gene TRBV7-2 combines with J gene TRBJ1-2, with a weak D call TRBD1 (5 bases). Germline-derived CDR1 and CDR2 are SGHTA and FQGNSA. V dropped 3 bases and J dropped 8 bases, with 16 bases sitting between them. This CDR3 is 14 amino acids long. The CDR3 sequence is CASSFHSGAGGYTF. The CDR3 DNA reads as TGTGCCAGCAGCTTTCATAGCGGGGCTGGGGGCTACACCTTC.

V is TRBV7-2 and J is TRBJ2-7, with unresolved D. Germline assignment: CDR1 SGHTA and CDR2 FQGNSA. CDR3 size: 12 residues. Trimming took off 2 bases at V and 2 bases at J, with 4 bases between the two ends. Here the CDR3 reads CASSLSPYEQYF. The CDR3 nucleotides read TGTGCCAGCAGCTTAAGTCCCTACGAGCAGTACTTC.

The CDR3 spells CAILEQPNTEAFF. The DNA of the CDR3 is TGTGCCATCCTTGAACAGCCGAACACTGAAGCTTTCTTT. This chain connects TRBV10-3 to TRBJ1-1, with D unresolved. In germline, CDR1 is ENHRY, CDR2 SYGVKD. V lost 8 bases to trimming and J lost 1 base, with 11 bases between them. The length of the CDR3 is 13 residues.

The chain has TRBV29-1 and TRBJ2-3, with 8 nucleotides matching TRBD1. CDR1 and CDR2 (germline): SQVTM, ANQGSEA. J was trimmed by 1 base and V by 7 bases; bases with no gene match: 4. This CDR3 is 13 amino acids long. The CDR3 here is CSGGTGGTDTQYF. For the CDR3, the DNA is TGCAGCGGGGGGACAGGAGGCACAGATACGCAGTATTTT.

This chain joins TRBV7-7 and TRBJ2-1; no clear D gene. The CDR3 extends over 15 amino acids. Trimming pared 6 bases from V and 4 bases from J, leaving 16 bases between. The V gene's germline CDR1 is SSHAT and CDR2 FNYEAQ (reference sequence). Here the CDR3 reads CASSFLPLPYNEQFF. The CDR3 bases are TGTGCCAGCAGTTTCCTTCCCCTACCATACAATGAGCAGTTCTTC.

The chain links TRBV12-5 to TRBJ1-5, with a tentative D call TRBD1 (6 bases). CDR1 and CDR2 (germline): LGHNT, FRNRAP. The CDR3 is 17 residues long. Trimming removed 1 base at V and 7 bases at J, with 20 bases between. The CDR3 sequence: CASGLAPGTKTEQPQHF. CDR3 sequence (DNA): TGTGCTAGTGGTTTGGCTCCCGGGACAAAAACCGAACAGCCCCAGCATTTT.

The V call is TRBV6-4, the J call TRBJ1-2; D remains ambiguous. The length of the CDR3 is 12 residues. Per the germline V gene, CDR1 is MRHNA and CDR2 is SNTAGT. V lost 2 bases and J lost 2, with 3 bases in between. In DNA form, the CDR3 reads TGTGCCAGCAGTGACAGAAACTATGGCTACACCTTC. It translates to CASSDRNYGYTF.

This clone was recorded only once. The chain uses TRBV7-2 and TRBJ1-2; a possible D gene is TRBD1 (5 bases). Trimming took off 0 bases at V and 4 bases at J, with 15 bases between the two ends. Germline CDR1 is SGHTA and CDR2 is FQGNSA. CDR3 length: 16 residues. CDR3 DNA: TGTGCCAGCAGCTTAGCGAGCCCGGGACTGAGCTATGGCTACACCTTC. This translates into CASSLASPGLSYGYTF.

This clone was detected once. V gene TRBV5-4 combines with J gene TRBJ2-2, with D tentatively TRBD2 (7 bases). The CDR3 is 18 amino acids. With 0 bases removed from V and 4 bases from J, the gap between germline ends came to 19 bases. Germline CDR1 SGHNT, CDR2 YYREEE (reference sequence). CDR3 sequence (DNA): TGTGCCAGCAGCTTGGACCCGCGGGAGACAGGATCCACCGGGGAGCTGTTTTTT. Its protein product is CASSLDPRETGSTGELFF.

This chain links TRBV6-5 with TRBJ1-6, with 10 bases matching TRBD1. The length of the CDR3 is 16 residues. Looked up from germline, CDR1 is MNHEY and CDR2 is SVGAGI. The J segment lost 11 bases and the V segment lost 2 bases, leaving 9 bases of the junction unmatched. Written as DNA, the CDR3 is TGTGCCAGCAGTTACCTATTGACAGGGGGCCTTACACCCCTCCACTTT. This sequence encodes CASSYLLTGGLTPLHF.

The J gene is TRBJ1-4, the V gene TRBV28, with D possibly matching TRBD1 (5 bases). V gave up 3 bases and J gave up 7 bases, with 15 bases separating them. CDR1 and CDR2 (germline): MDHEN, SYDVKM. CDR3 length: 15 amino acids. The chain's CDR3 is CASSFVTGGGEKLFF. The CDR3 nucleotides read TGTGCCAGCAGTTTTGTGACGGGCGGGGGTGAAAAACTGTTTTTT.

The chain employs TRBV12-5 and TRBJ1-2, with D tentatively TRBD1 (5 bases). This CDR3 is 12 amino acids long. Germline-derived CDR1 and CDR2 are LGHNT and FRNRAP. V shed 5 bases and J shed 4 bases, with 8 bases lying between them. The CDR3 loop reads CASGRGRYGYTF. CDR3 DNA: TGTGCTAGTGGTAGGGGCCGCTATGGCTACACCTTC.

The count of this clone is one. This chain uses TRBV12-3 or TRBV12-4 with TRBJ2-2; no clear D. The CDR3 length is 13 residues. With 5 bases removed from V and 7 bases from J, the gap between germline ends came to 11 bases. Written as DNA, the CDR3 is TGTGCCAGCAGTACCTGGGAAGGCGGGGAGCTGTTTTTT. Encoded protein: CASSTWEGGELFF.

The gene calls are TRBV29-1 and TRBJ2-6; perhaps TRBD2 as D (7 bases). The V and J ends lost 4 bases and 1 base respectively, with 14 bases between them. The germline gives CDR1 SQVTM, CDR2 ANQGSEA. CDR3 length equals 16 residues. CDR3: CSVVSGGASGANVLTF. CDR3 sequence (DNA): TGCAGCGTTGTATCTGGGGGGGCATCTGGGGCCAACGTCCTGACTTTC. Full variable domain (missing parts from reference TRBV29-1 and TRBJ2-6): SAVISQKPSRDICQRGTSLTIQCQVDSQVTMMFWYRQQPGQSLTLIATANQGSEATYESGFVIDKFPISRPNLTFSTLTVSNMSPEDSSIYLCSVVSGGASGANVLTFGAGSRLTVL.

This chain uses TRBV5-1 with TRBJ1-2, with 8 bases fitting TRBD1. Trimming cost V 4 bases and J 8 bases; bases outside gene matches: 10. Germline values: CDR1 SGHRS, CDR2 YFSETQ. The CDR3 spans 14 residues. The CDR3 DNA reads as TGCGCCAGCAGCCCAGGACAGGGCATAGGCGGCTACACCTTC. This codes for CASSPGQGIGGYTF.

The V call is TRBV7-9, the J call TRBJ2-2; D perhaps matches TRBD1 (6 bases). CDR1 and CDR2 (germline): SEHNR, FQNEAQ (reference sequence). The CDR3 spans 16 residues. Trimming removed 1 base from V and 0 bases from J, with 9 bases in between. This chain's CDR3 is CASSLGTVSNTGELFF. CDR3 in DNA: TGTGCCAGCAGCTTAGGGACAGTCTCGAACACCGGGGAGCTGTTTTTT.

The CDR3 nucleotides are TGTGCCAGCCTTGGGGGGGGACAGGACTATGGCTACACCTTC. It yields the protein CASLGGGQDYGYTF. The rearrangement uses TRBV28 and TRBJ1-2, with 8 bases fitting TRBD1. The germline V gene encodes CDR1 MDHEN and CDR2 SYDVKM. The V and J ends lost 8 bases and 3 bases, in that order; junction bases with no gene match: 8. This CDR3 is built from 14 residues.

In its sample, this clone was seen once. The chain uses TRBV5-1 and TRBJ2-5; 9 bases map to TRBD2. Germline CDR1 reads SGHRS; CDR2 reads YFSETQ. V was clipped by 0 bases and J by 5 bases; unmatched bases: 5. The CDR3 sequence is 15 residues long. The CDR3 coding sequence is TGCGCCAGCAGCTTGGCCGGGACTAGCATGGAGACCCAGTACTTC. Its protein product is CASSLAGTSMETQYF.

CDR3 in DNA: TGTGCCAGCAGCTTAGCCTCAGGTTATAATTCACCCCTCCACTTT. This encodes CASSLASGYNSPLHF. The chain joins TRBV2 to TRBJ1-6; D not resolved. Germline CDR1 and CDR2: SNHLY and FYNNEI. V shed 6 bases and J shed 4 bases, with 13 bases lying between them. CDR3 length equals 15 residues.

The chain recombines TRBV6-6 with TRBJ1-5; the D gene is possibly TRBD1 (6 bases). The CDR3 loop spans 15 amino acids. Germline lookup yields CDR1 MNHNY and CDR2 SVGAGI (reference sequence). Trimming stripped 0 bases from V and 4 bases from J, with 10 bases between. The CDR3 protein is CASSYSEGVNQPQHF. The CDR3 nucleotides read TGTGCCAGCAGTTACTCGGAGGGGGTGAATCAGCCCCAGCATTTT.